The entry that follows covers one T cell receptor (beta chain) sequence. CD8+ and CD4+ T cells were negatively isolated; TEMRA cells were FACS-enriched. This sample stems from a study of CD8 T cells in Susac syndrome. The RNA input was about 0.5 to 1 ug, and it was reverse transcribed with random hexamers. TCRdb called the immunoSEQ multiplex PCR reads again in MiXCR, with one record for every CDR3 protein. This sample has approximately 140,000 distinct CDR3 sequences, with over 85% found just once. The J segment lost 5 bases and the V segment lost 10 bases, leaving 5 bases of the junction unmatched. The CDR3 length is 13 residues. Per the germline V gene, CDR1 is SEHNR and CDR2 is FQNEAQ (reference sequence).

The sequence derives from a human donor in good health. Input material: CD8+ T cells from PBMCs. The gene calls are TRBV7-9 and TRBJ2-1; 10 positions agree with TRBD2. This CDR3 reads CANGTSVDNEQFF. Written as DNA, the CDR3 is TGTGCCAACGGGACTAGCGTCGACAATGAGCAGTTCTTC.